This section outlines one T cell receptor beta chain sequence together with its context. The data were taken from a study of blood T cell repertoires in COVID-19. At the level of the study: The United States, Italy and Spain supplied acute and convalescent COVID-19 samples. From T cells, B-cell-depleted T cells, or PBMCs came the material, which was cDNA or gDNA.

Germline-derived CDR1 and CDR2 are LGHDT and YNNKEL (reference sequence). The CDR3 contains 21 residues. V gave up 4 bases and J gave up 1 base; unmatched junction bases: 20. How the authors handled the data: Amplification of reference gene primers provided the estimated nucleated cell counts. Only in-frame clones appear in the TCRdb table, and some are missing; sequencing was by immunoSEQ multiplex PCR. For V, J and clone size, that table is used; D and trimming come from the DNA. The sample has around 130,000 clones, around three quarters seen once. This sequence was found in a human donor in a cohort sampled during active COVID-19. The J gene is TRBJ2-2, the V gene TRBV3-1 (or the pseudogene TRBV3-2); 8 bases map to TRBD2. Sequencing was done on a sample of peripheral blood. The CDR3 nucleotides read TGTGCCAGCAGCCGCCGGGGGGGCGTGCGAATCCCGAAAATGAACACCGGGGAGCTGTTTTTT. As protein: CASSRRGGVRIPKMNTGELFF.